This T cell receptor beta chain came from a study of T cell responses to AZD1222 COVID-19 vaccine (dated by TCRdb to the early 2020s). Background on the whole study: A total of 230 to 250 trial participants underwent TCR sequencing, of whom some 200 had received two doses of AZD1222 and some 25 had received two doses of the MenACWY control vaccine. Trial participants were enrolled by age into subgroups of 18-55, 56-69 and 70-plus years, and about 150, 27 and 61 TCR-sequenced participants, respectively, were included in these subgroups. The investigation overall reported the following: Nearly half of unique spike-specific TCRs reportedly recognized epitopes outside regions mutated in the B.1.351 and B.1.1.7 variants. The 56-69-year group was small, and its depth increase did not reach significance, likely because of low power. Spike-specific TCR breadth and depth rose significantly after two AZD1222 doses compared with day 0 and with MenACWY recipients. Conclusions about previously exposed vaccinees are limited, since just six or seven AZD1222 recipients were seropositive for SARS-CoV-2 at baseline. CD4 TCRs associated with the vaccine covered the entire spike protein, and the dominant responses were in regions 160-218 and 743-854. Participants were mostly white British and included more females than males, and it was suggested by the authors that clonal diversity may have been underestimated. No day 14 peak-response samples were available, so repertoires were characterized only after the peak T cell response.

The sample's time point label, in plain terms: baseline before first vaccination. The sample's treatment or condition label, decoded: meningococcal conjugate vaccine given as trial control. Samples from vaccinated people were obtained from the UK trials COV001 and COV002, which included a single-blind randomized controlled phase 2/3 trial of AZD1222 (ChAdOx1 nCoV-19) in healthy adults. For TCRbeta chain sequencing, PBMC samples were collected from trial participants at day 0 and at day 28 after the second dose. The CDR3 regions of human TCRbeta chains were subjected to immunosequencing. Concerning the study's data processing: Repertoire TCRs were checked for matches against a reference library of SARS-CoV-2-specific TCRs that had been generated using the MIRA antigen-specificity platform. Breadth meant the fraction of unique TCRs that were SARS-CoV-2-associated, whereas depth meant the fraction of total T cells that were SARS-CoV-2-associated. Using the MIRA data, each spike-specific TCR was mapped to the spike region that the TCR reacts to and placed in a CD4 or CD8 class. Log10-transformed breadth and depth values were compared by one-way ANOVA with Sidak's multiple comparisons tests. TCRdb stores this immuneACCESS table with in-frame sequences only. Part of the clones is absent; in the studies checked, under half of the shortfall reflects unresolved V genes, and no reason is known for the rest. The V and J calls and clone size are taken from that table; D and trimming were inferred from the DNA. Present in this sample are approximately 220,000 clones, under 95% of which were seen just once. The ten largest clones represent about 1% of the sample.

Details on this clone: Its target antigen remains unknown. Base qualities were left out, and no much larger clone turns up one base away.

This clonotype was sampled from an adult in good health. The material sequenced was peripheral blood, taken on day 0 of MenACWY control vaccination.

In nucleotides, the sequence is TGTGCCACCAGCGGACAGGCTCAAGAGACCCAGTACTTC. Its protein reads: CATSGQAQETQYF. The sequence links TRBV15 to TRBJ2-5, and TRBD1 matches 7 of the central bases. CDR1 and CDR2 were assigned from the germline V gene (reference sequence) as LNHNV and YYDKDF. V has 5 bases trimmed and J has 2 bases trimmed; junction bases matching no gene number 2. CDR3 length: 13 amino acids, cysteine to phenylalanine. This entry keeps only the CDR3 DNA: 39 bases, framed from base 1.